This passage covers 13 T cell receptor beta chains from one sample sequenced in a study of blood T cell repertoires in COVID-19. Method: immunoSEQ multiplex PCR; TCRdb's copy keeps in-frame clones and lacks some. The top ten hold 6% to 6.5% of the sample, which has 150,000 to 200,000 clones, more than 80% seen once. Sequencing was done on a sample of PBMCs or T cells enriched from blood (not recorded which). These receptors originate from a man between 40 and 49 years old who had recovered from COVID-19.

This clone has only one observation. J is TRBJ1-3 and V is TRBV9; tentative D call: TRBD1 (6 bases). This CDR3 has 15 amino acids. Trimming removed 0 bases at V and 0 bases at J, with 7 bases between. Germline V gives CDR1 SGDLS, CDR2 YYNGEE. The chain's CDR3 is CASSVGTVSGNTIYF. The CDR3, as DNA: TGTGCCAGCAGCGTAGGGACAGTCTCTGGAAACACCATATATTTT.

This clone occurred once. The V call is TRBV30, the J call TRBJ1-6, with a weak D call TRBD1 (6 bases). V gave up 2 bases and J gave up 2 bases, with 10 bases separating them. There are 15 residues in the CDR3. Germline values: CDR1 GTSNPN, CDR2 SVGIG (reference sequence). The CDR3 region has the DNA TGTGCCTGGAGTCAGGGGCACACCTATAATTCACCCCTCCACTTT. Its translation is CAWSQGHTYNSPLHF.

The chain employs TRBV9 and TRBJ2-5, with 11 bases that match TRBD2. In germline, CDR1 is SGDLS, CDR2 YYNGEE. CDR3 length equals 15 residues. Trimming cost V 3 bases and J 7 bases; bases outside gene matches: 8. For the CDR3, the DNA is TGTGCCAGCAGCGCACTAGCGGGAGCACCAGGGACCCAGTACTTC. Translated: CASSALAGAPGTQYF. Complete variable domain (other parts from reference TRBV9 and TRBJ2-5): DSGVTQTPKHLITATGQRVTLRCSPRSGDLSVYWYQQSLDQGLQFLIQYYNGEERAKGNILERFSAQQFPDLHSELNLSSLELGDSALYFCASSALAGAPGTQYFGPGTRLLVL.

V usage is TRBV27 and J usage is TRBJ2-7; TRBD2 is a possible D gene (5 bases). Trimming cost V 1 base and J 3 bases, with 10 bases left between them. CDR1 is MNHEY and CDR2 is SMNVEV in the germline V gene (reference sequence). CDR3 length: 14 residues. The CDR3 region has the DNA TGTGCCAGCAGTTTATTAGGCACTAGCTACGAGCAGTACTTC. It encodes CASSLLGTSYEQYF.

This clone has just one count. CDR3 residues: CASSSTGRETQYF. The CDR3 coding sequence is TGTGCCAGCAGTTCGACAGGGAGAGAGACCCAGTACTTC. The V gene is TRBV6-5, the J gene TRBJ2-5, with 7 bases identical to TRBD1. This CDR3 spans 13 amino acids. From germline, CDR1 is MNHEY and CDR2 SVGAGI. Unmatched junction bases numbered 3, after V lost 4 bases and J lost 4 bases.

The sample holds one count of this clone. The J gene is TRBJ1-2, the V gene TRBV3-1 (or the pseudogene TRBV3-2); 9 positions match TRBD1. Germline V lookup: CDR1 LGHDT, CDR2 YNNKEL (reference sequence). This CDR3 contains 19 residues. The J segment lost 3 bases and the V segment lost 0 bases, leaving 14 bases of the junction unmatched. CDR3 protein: CASSQEGRGTGGGHYGYTF. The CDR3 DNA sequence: TGTGCCAGCAGCCAAGAGGGGCGGGGCACAGGGGGCGGACACTATGGCTACACCTTC.

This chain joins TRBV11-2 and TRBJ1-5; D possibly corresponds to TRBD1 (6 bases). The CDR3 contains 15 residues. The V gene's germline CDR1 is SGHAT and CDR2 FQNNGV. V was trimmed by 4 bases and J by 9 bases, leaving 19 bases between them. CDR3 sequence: CASSSGVRRHTPQHF. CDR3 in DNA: TGTGCCAGCAGCTCAGGGGTTCGGAGACACACGCCCCAGCATTTT.

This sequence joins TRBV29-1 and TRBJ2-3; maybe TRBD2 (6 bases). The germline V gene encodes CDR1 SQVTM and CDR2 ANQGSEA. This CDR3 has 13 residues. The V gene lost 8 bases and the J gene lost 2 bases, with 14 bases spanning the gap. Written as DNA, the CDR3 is TGCAGCCCCCGGGACTCCAACACAGATACGCAGTATTTT. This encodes CSPRDSNTDTQYF.

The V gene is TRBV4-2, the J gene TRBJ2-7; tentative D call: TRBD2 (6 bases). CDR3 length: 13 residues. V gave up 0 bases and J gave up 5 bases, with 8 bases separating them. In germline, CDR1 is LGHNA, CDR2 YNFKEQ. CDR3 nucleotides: TGTGCCAGCAGCCAAGATAGGAGGGACGAGCAGTACTTC. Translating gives CASSQDRRDEQYF.

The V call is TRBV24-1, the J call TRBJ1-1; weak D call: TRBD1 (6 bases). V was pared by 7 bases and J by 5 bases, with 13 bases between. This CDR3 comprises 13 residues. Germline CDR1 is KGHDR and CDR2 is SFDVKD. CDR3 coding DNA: TGTGCCACCAGGGGACAAGTAGAGACTGAAGCTTTCTTT. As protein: CATRGQVETEAFF.

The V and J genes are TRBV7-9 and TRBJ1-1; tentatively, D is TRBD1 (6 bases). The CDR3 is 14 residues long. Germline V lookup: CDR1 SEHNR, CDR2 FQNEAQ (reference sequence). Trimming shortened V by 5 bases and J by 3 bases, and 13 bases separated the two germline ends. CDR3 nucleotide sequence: TGTGCCAGCAGCGATCAGGGGTCGGACACTGAAGCTTTCTTT. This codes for CASSDQGSDTEAFF.

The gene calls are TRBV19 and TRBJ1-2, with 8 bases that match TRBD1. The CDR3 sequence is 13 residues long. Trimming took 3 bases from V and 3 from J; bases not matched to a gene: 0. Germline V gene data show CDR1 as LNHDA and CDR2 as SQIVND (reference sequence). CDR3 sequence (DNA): TGTGCCAGTAGTATGGGACAGGACTATGGCTACACCTTC. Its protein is CASSMGQDYGYTF. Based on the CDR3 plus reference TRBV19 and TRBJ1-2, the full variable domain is DGGITQSPKYLFRKEGQNVTLSCEQNLNHDAMYWYRQDPGQGLRLIYYSQIVNDFQKGDIAEGYSVSREKKESFPLTVTSAQKNPTAFYLCASSMGQDYGYTFGSGTRLTVV.

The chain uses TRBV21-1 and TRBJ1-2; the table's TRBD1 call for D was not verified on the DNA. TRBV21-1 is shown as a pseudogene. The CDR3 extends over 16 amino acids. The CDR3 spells CASSKGNRTALKGYTF. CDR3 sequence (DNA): TGTGCCAGCAGCAAAGGAAATAGGACAGCCTTGAAGGGCTACACCTTC.